This T cell receptor beta chain originates from a study of blood T cells in healthy people across ages (dated by TCRdb to the mid-2010s). Regarding the research as a whole: In model experiments, template switching captured roughly one uniquely barcoded TCR beta cDNA molecule for every two T cells. For two donors (one aged 18 to 30 and one aged 80 or older), the study analyzed two additional independent replicas of 1 million unique cDNA reads from the same blood draw. The donors were split into four age groups: young (average about 16 years), middle-aged (about 40), aged (more than 60) and long-lived (over 75). To avoid experimental bias, donors of different ages were distributed randomly across sequencing lanes. Age-related changes in TCR beta repertoire diversity were measured in the study by deep sequencing normalized with unique cDNA molecular identifiers.

The protocol used for the library was 5' RACE. TCRdb records Illumina HiSeq 2500 as the sequencer. A second roughly 7 to 11 cycle PCR used a sample-barcoded 5' primer and a J-beta primer mix. Each TCR beta cDNA molecule received a unique molecular identifier from a template-switch 5' adaptor carrying 12 random nucleotides. Each sample yielded at least 3 million CDR3-containing paired-end reads. First-strand cDNA synthesis was performed from all RNA using the Mint cDNA synthesis kit, with priming by a TRBC-specific oligonucleotide. Following uracil-DNA glycosylase treatment, a first 18-cycle PCR with universal primers M1SS and BC2_uni_R was performed on all cDNA. As for how the authors treated the data: Each sample was normalized by randomly selecting 1 million high-quality reads, each carrying a distinct molecular identifier. Instead of being binned into consensus sequences, reads with shared molecular identifiers were discarded. MiTCR, run with a Q25 quality threshold and the strictest error-elimination algorithm, handled CDR3 identification, clonotype clustering and error correction. A nonparametric unseen species model using Euler transformation provided a lower-bound estimate of total TCR beta diversity. TCRdb reprocessing: public reads trimmed at Q25 with fastp, clones called with MiXCR, in-frame beta chains kept. Each CDR3 protein gets just one entry, which takes the most common genes and DNA from the rows behind it. The V and J calls, along with clone size, are taken from TCRdb and not from the paper's own processing. A total of 1.5 million to 2 million distinct CDR3 sequences appear in this sample, 28% of them only once. 7.7% of the sample goes to the ten largest clones.

Regarding this clonotype: Its cognate antigen has yet to be identified. Per-base qualities were not stored, and no clone one base away is much larger.

The junction shows trimming of 1 base on V and 5 bases on J, and the gene matches do not reach 3 bases of it. The germline V gene gives CDR1 as MNHNS and CDR2 as SASEGT. The CDR3 has 14 amino acids, counting the end cysteine and phenylalanine. Only CDR3 DNA remains: 42 bases, in frame from the first base. Systemically healthy Caucasian individuals from Russia, 35 to 40 in total and aged roughly 6 to 100 years, were included as donors. Each donor gave ten milliliters of peripheral blood, drawn into EDTA-treated Vacutainer tubes. Ficoll-Paque density-gradient centrifugation was used to isolate PBMCs, with at least 6 million obtained per sample. Trizol reagent was used to extract total RNA from the PBMCs, yielding at least 5.5 micrograms per sample. For every donor, flow cytometry on a PBMC aliquot measured the percentage of naive CD45RAhigh/CD27high T cells. Beyond this particular receptor, the publication reports: Compared with the aged group, the long-lived group had more naive CD4+ T cells, fewer expanded clones and increased TCR diversity, a pattern suggesting age selection. Total diversity estimates from one million sequenced T cells were considered lower bounds and underestimates. Donor CMV infection status was unknown, potentially confounding age-related changes in expanded clonotypes. Since profiling was done on bulk unsorted PBMCs, naive and antigen-experienced compartments could not be conclusively compared. The percentage of naive T cells measured by flow cytometry correlated strongly with observed TCR beta diversity. As age increased, observed TCR beta diversity per million T cells dropped in a roughly linear way, and a significant reduction was already evident by age roughly 36.

The rearrangement combines TRBV6-1 with TRBJ2-3, with 7 bases in between that match TRBD2. The source of this sequence is a woman between 25 and 40 years old in good health. Sequencing input: blood. The CDR3 amino acid sequence is: CASSEGSGGDTQYF. The DNA sequence reads TGTGCCAGCAGTGAAGGATCGGGGGGAGATACGCAGTATTTT.